This T cell receptor (beta chain) appears in the sequencing data of a study of identical twins. TCRdb re-called the 5' RACE reads through MiXCR, storing one row per CDR3 protein. The sample yields 650,000 to 750,000 distinct CDR3 sequences, roughly 20% seen once. With 5 bases removed from V and 5 bases from J, the gap between germline ends came to 15 bases. The CDR3 covers 14 residues. This clonotype occurred a few times. These same records also appear under a second study, on T cells expressing NK-cell markers. That investigation notes: From sorted CD3+CD56+NKG2C+, CD3+CD56+NKG2C- and CD3+CD56-NKG2C+ T cells came the TCR beta repertoires. The share of CD8+ T cells held by dominant NKG2C+ clonotypes was roughly 1.0-8% in 5 or 6 donors.

The chain is built from TRBV12-3 or TRBV12-4 and TRBJ2-5; TRBD2 is a possible D gene (6 bases). Sequenced input: PBMCs. The clonotype originates from a woman aged 18-29 years in good health. Written as DNA, the CDR3 is TGTGCCAGCAGTCCCTGGACCAGCGGGGAGACCCAGTACTTC. It codes for CASSPWTSGETQYF.